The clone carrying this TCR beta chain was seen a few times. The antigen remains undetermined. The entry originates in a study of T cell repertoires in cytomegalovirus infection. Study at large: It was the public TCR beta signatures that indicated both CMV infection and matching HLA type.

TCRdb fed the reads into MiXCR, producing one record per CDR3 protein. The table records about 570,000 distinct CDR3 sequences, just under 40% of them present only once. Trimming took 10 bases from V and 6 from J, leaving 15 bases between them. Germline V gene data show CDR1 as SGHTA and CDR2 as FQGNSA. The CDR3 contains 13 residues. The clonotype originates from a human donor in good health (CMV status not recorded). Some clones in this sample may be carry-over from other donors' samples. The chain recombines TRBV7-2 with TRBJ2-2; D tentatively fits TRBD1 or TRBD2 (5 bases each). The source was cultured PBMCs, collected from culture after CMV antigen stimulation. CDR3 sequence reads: CAIGAHSAGELFF. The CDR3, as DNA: TGTGCCATCGGGGCTCACTCAGCCGGGGAGCTGTTTTTT.